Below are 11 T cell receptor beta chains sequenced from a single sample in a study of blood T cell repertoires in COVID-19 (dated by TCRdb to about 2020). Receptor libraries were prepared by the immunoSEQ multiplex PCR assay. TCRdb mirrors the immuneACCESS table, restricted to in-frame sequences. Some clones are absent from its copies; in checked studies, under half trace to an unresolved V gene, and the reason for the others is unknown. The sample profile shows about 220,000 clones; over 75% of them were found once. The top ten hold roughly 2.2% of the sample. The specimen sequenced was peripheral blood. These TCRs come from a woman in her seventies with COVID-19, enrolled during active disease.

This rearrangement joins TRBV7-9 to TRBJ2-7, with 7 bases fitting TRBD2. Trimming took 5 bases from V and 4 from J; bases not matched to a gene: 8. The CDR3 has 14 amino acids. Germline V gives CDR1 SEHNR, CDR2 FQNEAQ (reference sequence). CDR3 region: CASSARGSTYEQYF. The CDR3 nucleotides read TGTGCCAGCAGCGCCCGCGGGAGTACGTACGAGCAGTACTTC. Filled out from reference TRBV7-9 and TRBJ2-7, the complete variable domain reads DTGVSQNPRHKITKRGQNVTFRCDPISEHNRLYWYRQTLGQGPEFLTYFQNEAQLEKSRLLSDRFSAERPKGSFSTLEIQRTEQGDSAMYLCASSARGSTYEQYFGPGTRLTVT.

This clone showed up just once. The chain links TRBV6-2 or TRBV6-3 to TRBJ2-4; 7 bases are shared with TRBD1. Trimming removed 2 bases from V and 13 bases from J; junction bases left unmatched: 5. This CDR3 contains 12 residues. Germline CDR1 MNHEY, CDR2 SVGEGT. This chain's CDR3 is CASSYGDRPQYF. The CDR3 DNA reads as TGTGCCAGCAGTTACGGGGACAGACCACAGTACTTC.

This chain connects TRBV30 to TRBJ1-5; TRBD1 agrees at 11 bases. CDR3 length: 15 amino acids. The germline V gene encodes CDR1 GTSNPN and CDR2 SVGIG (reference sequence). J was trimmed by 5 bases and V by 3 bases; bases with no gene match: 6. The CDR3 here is CAWSAGTGGHQPQHF. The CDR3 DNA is TGTGCCTGGAGCGCCGGGACAGGGGGTCATCAGCCCCAGCATTTT.

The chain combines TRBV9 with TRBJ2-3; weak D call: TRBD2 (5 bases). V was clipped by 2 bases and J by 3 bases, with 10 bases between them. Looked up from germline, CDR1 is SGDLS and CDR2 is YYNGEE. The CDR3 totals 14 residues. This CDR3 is CASSVSVMTDTQYF. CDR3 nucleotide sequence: TGTGCCAGCAGCGTTAGCGTCATGACAGATACGCAGTATTTT.

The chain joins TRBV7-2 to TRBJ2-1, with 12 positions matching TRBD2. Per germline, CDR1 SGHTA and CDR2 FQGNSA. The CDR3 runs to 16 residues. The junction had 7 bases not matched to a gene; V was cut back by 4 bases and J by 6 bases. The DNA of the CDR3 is TGTGCCAGCAGCTCCGCCCCTAGCGGGAGGGGCAATGAGCAGTTCTTC. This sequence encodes CASSSAPSGRGNEQFF.

CDR3 nucleotide sequence: TGTGCCAGCAGCCAAGACCCTCGGACAGCGGTAACCGGGGAGCTGTTTTTT. This sequence encodes CASSQDPRTAVTGELFF. The chain is built from TRBV3-1 (or the pseudogene TRBV3-2) and TRBJ2-2; possible D gene TRBD1, 6 bases. The germline gives CDR1 LGHDT, CDR2 YNNKEL (reference sequence). This CDR3 region has 17 residues. Trimming left V 0 bases short and J 5 bases short, with 16 bases between.

CDR3 DNA sequence: TGTGCCAGCAGCTTCTCCGGGACAGGGGCCGGAAACACCATATATTTT. Amino acid sequence: CASSFSGTGAGNTIYF. The chain uses TRBV13 and TRBJ1-3; 10 positions match TRBD1. Germline V gene lookup returns CDR1 PRHDT and CDR2 FYEKMQ (reference sequence). This CDR3 is built from 16 residues. V shed 3 bases and J 4 bases; nucleotides not matched to a gene: 6. Together with reference TRBV13 and TRBJ1-3, the CDR3 gives the full variable domain: AAGVIQSPRHLIKEKRETATLKCYPIPRHDTVYWYQQGPGQDPQFLISFYEKMQSDKGSIPDRFSAQQFSDYHSELNMSSLELGDSALYFCASSFSGTGAGNTIYFGEGSWLTVV.

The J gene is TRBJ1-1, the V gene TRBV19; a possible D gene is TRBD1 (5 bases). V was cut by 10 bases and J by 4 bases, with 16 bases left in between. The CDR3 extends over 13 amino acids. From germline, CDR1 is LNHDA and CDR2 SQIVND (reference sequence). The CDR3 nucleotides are TGTGCCACCCAGACAGAAGAACTCACTGAAGCTTTCTTT. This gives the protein CATQTEELTEAFF.

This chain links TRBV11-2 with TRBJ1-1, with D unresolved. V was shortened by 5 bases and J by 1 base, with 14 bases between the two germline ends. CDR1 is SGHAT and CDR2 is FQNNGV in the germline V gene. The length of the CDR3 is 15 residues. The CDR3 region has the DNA TGTGCCAGCAGCCCCGCCGGAGCAAAGAACACTGAAGCTTTCTTT. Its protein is CASSPAGAKNTEAFF.

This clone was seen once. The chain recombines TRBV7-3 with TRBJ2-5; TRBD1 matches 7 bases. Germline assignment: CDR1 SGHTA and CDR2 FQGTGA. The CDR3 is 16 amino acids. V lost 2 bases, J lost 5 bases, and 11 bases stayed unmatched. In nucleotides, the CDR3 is TGTGCCAGCAGCTTATATGGGACAGAGTTTGTCGAGACCCAGTACTTC. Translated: CASSLYGTEFVETQYF. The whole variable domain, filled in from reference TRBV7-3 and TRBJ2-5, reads GAGVSQTPSNKVTEKGKYVELRCDPISGHTALYWYRQSLGQGPEFLIYFQGTGAADDSGLPNDRFFAVRPEGSVSTLKIQRTERGDSAVYLCASSLYGTEFVETQYFGPGTRLLVL.

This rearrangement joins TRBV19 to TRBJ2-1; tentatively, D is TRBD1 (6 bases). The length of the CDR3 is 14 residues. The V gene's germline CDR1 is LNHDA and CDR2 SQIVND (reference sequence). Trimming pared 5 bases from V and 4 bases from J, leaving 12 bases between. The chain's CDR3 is CASSAHREYNEQFF. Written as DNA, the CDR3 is TGTGCCAGTAGTGCGCACAGGGAGTACAATGAGCAGTTCTTC.